The table lists the clone carrying this T cell receptor (beta chain) with a few counts. Its antigen is not identified. The sample originates from a study of blood T cells in healthy people across ages. The CDR3 is 14 amino acids. Trimming stripped 7 bases from V and 4 bases from J, with 16 bases between. Germline V gene data show CDR1 as LGHNA and CDR2 as YNFKEQ. Study outcomes and limitations: Fewer expanded clones and more diversity marked long-lived versus aged donors. CMV infection status of these donors was not known.

A second PCR, run for about 6 to 11 cycles, used a sample-barcoded 5' primer plus a J-beta primer mix. TCRdb re-called the 5' RACE reads with MiXCR, one entry per CDR3 protein. This table has 1.8 million or so distinct CDR3 sequences, about two fifths appearing once. Material: blood. The chain employs TRBV4-2 and TRBJ1-1; D gene unclear. This clonotype originated in a human donor in good health. The CDR3 coding sequence is TGTGCCAGCACCCCTTGGGAGGGATCCACTGAAGCTTTCTTT. It yields the protein CASTPWEGSTEAFF.